These 15 T cell receptor beta chains came from one sample sequenced in a study of blood T cell repertoires in COVID-19 (dated by TCRdb to 2019 to 2021). Libraries were made using the immunoSEQ multiplex PCR assay. The immuneACCESS repertoire file appears here via TCRdb, limited to in-frame rearrangements. These files lack a portion of the clones; in checked studies, under half of the deficit traces to unresolved V genes, and the cause of the others is not known. Counted in this sample were about 190,000 clones; about 85% of them appeared once. The top ten constitute roughly 21% of the sample. The material sequenced was peripheral blood. All receptors derive from a man between 60 and 70 years old with active or convalescent COVID-19.

The chain combines TRBV19 with TRBJ1-2, with D unclear. Per the germline V gene, CDR1 is LNHDA and CDR2 is SQIVND (reference sequence). This CDR3 is 12 amino acids long. V lost 8 bases, J lost 5 bases, and 12 bases lay in between. CDR3 in DNA: TGTGCCAGTTCCCGGGGTGGGTATGGCTACACCTTC. This codes for CASSRGGYGYTF.

This clone was seen just once. The CDR3 loop is CASSQGYGGYEQYF. The CDR3 DNA sequence: TGTGCCAGCAGCCAGGGTTATGGGGGGTACGAGCAGTACTTC. V usage is TRBV6-5 and J usage is TRBJ2-7, with D perhaps TRBD2 (6 bases). This CDR3 has 14 amino acids. Germline V gene sequence: CDR1 MNHEY, CDR2 SVGAGI. V gave up 6 bases and J gave up 4 bases, with 16 bases separating them.

The gene calls are TRBV3-1 (or the pseudogene TRBV3-2) and TRBJ1-1, with no clear D. The germline CDR1 and CDR2 sequences are LGHDT and YNNKEL (reference sequence). The V gene lost 4 bases and the J gene lost 2 bases, with 11 bases spanning the gap. The CDR3 contains 14 residues. The CDR3 bases are TGTGCCAGCAGCCCGAGGCAGAGAAACACTGAAGCTTTCTTT. Protein: CASSPRQRNTEAFF.

The chain recombines TRBV3-1 (or the pseudogene TRBV3-2) with TRBJ1-2, with D possibly matching TRBD1 (5 bases). Trimming shortened V by 4 bases and J by 4 bases, and 10 bases separated the two germline ends. The CDR3 has 13 residues. Germline CDR1 LGHDT, CDR2 YNNKEL (reference sequence). The CDR3 coding sequence is TGTGCCAGCAGCCCTAGACAGAGCTATGGCTACACCTTC. This translates into CASSPRQSYGYTF.

The rearrangement links TRBV27 to TRBJ2-2; D is possibly TRBD2 (5 bases). Germline assignment: CDR1 MNHEY and CDR2 SMNVEV (reference sequence). The CDR3 length is 14 residues. The V end was cut by 10 bases, the J end by 0 bases, with 12 bases between. This CDR3 reads CATRPTTNTGELFF. The CDR3 DNA reads TGTGCCACCCGACCGACTACGAACACCGGGGAGCTGTTTTTT.

The CDR3 is CASSLVVTSEFGEQYF. The CDR3 region has the DNA TGCGCCAGCAGCTTGGTGGTGACTAGCGAATTTGGGGAGCAGTACTTC. J is TRBJ2-7 and V is TRBV5-1, with TRBD2 matching 8 bases. J was trimmed by 7 bases and V by 0 bases; bases with no gene match: 12. The germline V gene has CDR1 SGHRS and CDR2 YFSETQ. The CDR3 runs to 16 residues.

In nucleotides, the CDR3 is TGTGCCAGCAGCCCCCTCCCACAAGTTAGCAATCAGCCCCAGCATTTT. Its translation: CASSPLPQVSNQPQHF. The rearrangement uses TRBV28 and TRBJ1-5; D is unclear. V was clipped by 6 bases and J by 0 bases, with 15 bases between them. This CDR3 spans 16 amino acids. Germline V gives CDR1 MDHEN, CDR2 SYDVKM.

This clone has only a few counts. The rearrangement joins TRBV28 to TRBJ1-3, with 7 bases that match TRBD1. The ends lost 5 bases at V and 3 bases at J; junction bases unmatched: 7. CDR1 is MDHEN, CDR2 SYDVKM, per germline. This CDR3 comprises 15 residues. DNA for the CDR3: TGTGCCAGCAGTAAATTGACAGGGTTTGGAAACACCATATATTTT. Protein sequence: CASSKLTGFGNTIYF.

The gene calls are TRBV10-3 and TRBJ1-2; D gene ambiguous. This CDR3 contains 13 residues. Trimming removed 2 bases from V and 7 bases from J, with 11 bases in between. CDR1 and CDR2 (germline): ENHRY, SYGVKD. The DNA for the CDR3 is TGTGCCATCAGTGAGGGTACCTATGGTGGCTACACCTTC. Translated, it gives CAISEGTYGGYTF.

This chain joins TRBV2 and TRBJ1-1; D may be TRBD1 (5 bases). Trimming took 6 bases from V and 4 from J, leaving 15 bases between them. The CDR3 runs to 14 residues. Germline values: CDR1 SNHLY, CDR2 FYNNEI. CDR3 sequence: CASSRTGGGTEAFF. DNA for the CDR3: TGTGCCAGCAGCCGGACCGGGGGTGGCACTGAAGCTTTCTTT.

The chain joins TRBV3-1 (or the pseudogene TRBV3-2) to TRBJ1-1; D remains unclear. Germline lookup yields CDR1 LGHDT and CDR2 YNNKEL (reference sequence). V was cut by 4 bases and J by 3 bases, with 9 bases left in between. The CDR3 length is 13 residues. CDR3 protein: CASSPLGDTEAFF. CDR3 coding DNA: TGTGCCAGCAGCCCCCTCGGAGACACTGAAGCTTTCTTT.

The chain is built from TRBV18 and TRBJ2-3, with D uncertain. Trimming took off 3 bases at V and 3 bases at J, with 7 bases between the two ends. Germline CDR1 and CDR2: KGHSH and LQKENI. The CDR3 loop spans 13 amino acids. The CDR3 loop is CASSPSGTDTQYF. CDR3 DNA: TGTGCCAGCTCACCCTCGGGTACAGATACGCAGTATTTT. Combining the CDR3 with reference TRBV18 and TRBJ2-3 gives the whole variable domain NAGVMQNPRHLVRRRGQEARLRCSPMKGHSHVYWYRQLPEEGLKFMVYLQKENIIDESGMPKERFSAEFPKEGPSILRIQQVVRGDSAAYFCASSPSGTDTQYFGPGTRLTVL.

The genes are TRBV11-2 and TRBJ2-7; TRBD2 matches at 8 bases. Looked up from germline, CDR1 is SGHAT and CDR2 is FQNNGV. The CDR3 sequence is 15 residues long. V dropped 5 bases and J dropped 4; count of bases not matched to a gene: 10. The CDR3 sequence: CASSPSGFSSYEQYF. CDR3 sequence (DNA): TGTGCCAGCAGCCCTAGCGGGTTCTCATCTTACGAGCAGTACTTC.

This clone has only one observation. The chain couples TRBV7-8 to TRBJ2-3; TRBD2 aligns across 11 bases. CDR3 length: 16 amino acids. CDR1 and CDR2 from the germline V gene are SGHVS and FQNEAQ. With V trimmed by 6 bases and J by 1 base, 6 bases remained unmatched. CDR3 sequence: CASRRELAGGTDTQYF. For the CDR3, the DNA is TGTGCCAGCAGACGAGAACTAGCGGGAGGCACAGATACGCAGTATTTT.

The V and J genes are TRBV6-1 and TRBJ1-1; D is uncertain. This CDR3 has 12 amino acids. Germline CDR1 reads MNHNS; CDR2 reads SASEGT. V was clipped by 2 bases and J by 6 bases, with 7 bases between them. The CDR3 DNA is TGTGCCAGCAGTGAAACGCGTCCTGAAGCTTTCTTT. Translating it yields CASSETRPEAFF.